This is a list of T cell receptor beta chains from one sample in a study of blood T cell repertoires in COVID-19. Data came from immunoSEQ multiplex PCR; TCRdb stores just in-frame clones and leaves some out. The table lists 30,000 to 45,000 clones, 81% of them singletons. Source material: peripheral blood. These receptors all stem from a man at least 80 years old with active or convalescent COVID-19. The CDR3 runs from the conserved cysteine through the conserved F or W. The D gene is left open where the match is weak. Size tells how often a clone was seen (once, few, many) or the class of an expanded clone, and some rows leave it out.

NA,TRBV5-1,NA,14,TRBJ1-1,TGCGCCAGTTTTAAGGAGGGGAGAGGCGCTGAAGCTTTCTTT,CASFKEGRGAEAFF
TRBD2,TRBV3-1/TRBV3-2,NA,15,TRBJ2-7,TGTGCCAGCAGCCAAGGGCTTAGCGGGGGTTACGAGCAGTACTTC,CASSQGLSGGYEQYF
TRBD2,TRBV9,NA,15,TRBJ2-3,TGTGCCAGCAGCCCTCGGGGGGGCGAAATCGGTACGCAGTATTTT,CASSPRGGEIGTQYF
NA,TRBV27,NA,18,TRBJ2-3,TGTGCCAGCAGTTTAAGGGCAGGGACCAGCGGAGGGAAGGATACGCAGTATTTT,CASSLRAGTSGGKDTQYF
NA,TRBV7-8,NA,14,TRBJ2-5,TGTGCCAGCAAACCGGGGTTAGTTCAAGAGACCCAGTACTTC,CASKPGLVQETQYF
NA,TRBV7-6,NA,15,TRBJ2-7,TGTGCCAGCAGCTTAGGAGACTCCAAGTGGGACGAGCAGTACTTC,CASSLGDSKWDEQYF
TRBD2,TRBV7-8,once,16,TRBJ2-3,TGTGCCAGCAGCTGGGGACTAGCGGGAGTTCTAGATACGCAGTATTTT,CASSWGLAGVLDTQYF
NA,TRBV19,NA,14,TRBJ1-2,TGTGCCAGTAGTATATCCCGGACAGATTATGGCTACACCTTC,CASSISRTDYGYTF
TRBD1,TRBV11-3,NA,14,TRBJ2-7,TGTGCCAGCAGCACTAGACAGGGGCTTATCGAGCAGTACTTC,CASSTRQGLIEQYF
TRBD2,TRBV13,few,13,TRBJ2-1,TGTGCCTGCGGGCTAGCGGTTTACAATGAGCAGTTCTTC,CACGLAVYNEQFF
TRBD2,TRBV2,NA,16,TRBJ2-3,TGTGCCAGCAGTAGCACTAGCGGGAGGGCCACAGATACGCAGTATTTT,CASSSTSGRATDTQYF
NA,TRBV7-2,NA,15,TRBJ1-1,TGTGCCAGCAGCTTAGCGTTGGGGGGGGGCACTGAAGCTTTCTTT,CASSLALGGGTEAFF
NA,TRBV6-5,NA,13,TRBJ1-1,TGTGCCAGCCACCTCCGGGTGAACACTGAAGCTTTCTTT,CASHLRVNTEAFF
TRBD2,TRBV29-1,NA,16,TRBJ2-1,TGCAGCGTCCCGAGACTAGCGGGTCTGTCCTACAATGAGCAGTTCTTC,CSVPRLAGLSYNEQFF
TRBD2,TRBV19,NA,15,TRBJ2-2,TGTGCCACCTGCCGGACTAGCGGGAACACCGGGGAGCTGTTTTTT,CATCRTSGNTGELFF
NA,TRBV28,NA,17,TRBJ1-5,TGTGCCAGCAGTTCCCCAGCCGGAGCAACAGGTGGGGGCCCCGTGGTTTTT,CASSSPAGATGGGPVVF
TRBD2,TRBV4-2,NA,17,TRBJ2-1,TGTGCCAGCAGCCAAGGACTAGCGGGTCGTACCAGGAATGAGCAGTTCTTC,CASSQGLAGRTRNEQFF
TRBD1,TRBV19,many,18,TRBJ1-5,TGTGCCAGTAGTACCGATAAGCTTCAGGGGGGAAGCAATCAGCCCCAGCATTTT,CASSTDKLQGGSNQPQHF
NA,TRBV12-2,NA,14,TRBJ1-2,TGTGCAAGTCGCTTACCACAGGGGATGGGTGGCTACACCTTC,CASRLPQGMGGYTF
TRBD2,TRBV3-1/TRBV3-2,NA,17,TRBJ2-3,TGTGCCAGCAGTCGACTAGCGGGGGCTCCCAGATTAGATACGCAGTATTTT,CASSRLAGAPRLDTQYF
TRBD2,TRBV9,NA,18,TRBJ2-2,TGTGCCAGCAGCGCGCGGACTAGCGGGGGGGCGCGCGCCGGGGAGCTGTTTTTT,CASSARTSGGARAGELFF
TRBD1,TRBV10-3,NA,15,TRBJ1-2,TGTGCCATCAGTGAGGGGGCCGGGACAGTCTATGGCTACACCTTC,CAISEGAGTVYGYTF
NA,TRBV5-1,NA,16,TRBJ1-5,TGCGCCAGCAGCTTGGAGGGAGGGGGTCATGATCAGCCCCAGCATTTT,CASSLEGGGHDQPQHF
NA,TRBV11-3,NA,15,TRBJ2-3,TGTGCCAGCAGCTTAGGCGGGCGACGGACAGATACGCAGTATTTT,CASSLGGRRTDTQYF
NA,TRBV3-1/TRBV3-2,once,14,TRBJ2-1,TGTGCCAGCAGCCACAGGGTCTCCTACAATGAGCAGTTCTTC,CASSHRVSYNEQFF
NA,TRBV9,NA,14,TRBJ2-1,TGTGCCAGCACCAATCCTGGGGGGGGACAAAAGCAGTTCTTC,CASTNPGGGQKQFF
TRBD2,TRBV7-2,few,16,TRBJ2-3,TGTGCCAGCAGCTTAGGACGGGCGGGGGGGACAGATACGCAGTATTTT,CASSLGRAGGTDTQYF
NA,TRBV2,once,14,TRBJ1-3,TGTGCCAGCAATAGTGGTTCAGGGGCGAACACCATATATTTT,CASNSGSGANTIYF
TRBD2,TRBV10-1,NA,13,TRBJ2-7,TGCGCCAGAAAAGGGACTAGCGGTTACGAGCAGTACTTC,CARKGTSGYEQYF
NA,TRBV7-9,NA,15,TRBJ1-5,TGTGCCAGCAGCCCAAGAGGTCGCCCGCCCCAGCCCCAGCATTTT,CASSPRGRPPQPQHF
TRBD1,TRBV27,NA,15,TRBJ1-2,TGTGCCAGCAGTTCAAGGACAGGGGCCCTCTATGGCTACACCTTC,CASSSRTGALYGYTF
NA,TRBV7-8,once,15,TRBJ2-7,TGTGCCAGCAGCTCAAAGCATCCCCCCCCCTACGAGCAGTACTTC,CASSSKHPPPYEQYF
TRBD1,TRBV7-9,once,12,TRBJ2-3,TGTGCCAGCAGCTATCCGGGACAGGGGCAGTATTTT,CASSYPGQGQYF
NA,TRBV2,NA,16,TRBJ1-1,TGTGCCAGCAGTGCAGAGTACCGGGACAAGAACACTGAAGCTTTCTTT,CASSAEYRDKNTEAFF
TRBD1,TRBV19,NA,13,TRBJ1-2,TGTGCCAGTAGTATAACGACAGGGCAAGGCTACACCTTC,CASSITTGQGYTF
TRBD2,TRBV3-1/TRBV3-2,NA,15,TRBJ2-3,TGTGCCAGCAGCCAGGACACTAGCGGGGCTAGGGCGCAGTATTTT,CASSQDTSGARAQYF
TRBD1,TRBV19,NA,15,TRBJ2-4,TGTGCCAGTAGGGAGACAGGGCTGGGCAAAAACATTCAGTACTTC,CASRETGLGKNIQYF
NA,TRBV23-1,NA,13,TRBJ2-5,TGCGCCAGCAGTCAGGGGGGTCCGGAGACCCAGTACTTC,CASSQGGPETQYF
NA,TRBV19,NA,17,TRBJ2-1,TGTGCCAGTAGTATAGCCCTTCGTACTTCCCGTTACAATGAGCAGTTCTTC,CASSIALRTSRYNEQFF
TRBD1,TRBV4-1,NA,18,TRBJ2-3,TGCGCCAGCAGCCCACGGCCCGCCGGGACAGGGATTTCGGATACGCAGTATTTT,CASSPRPAGTGISDTQYF
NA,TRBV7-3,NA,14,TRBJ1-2,TGTGCCAGCAGCTTAGGACAAAATAACTATGGCTACACCTTC,CASSLGQNNYGYTF
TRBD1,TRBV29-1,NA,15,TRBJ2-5,TGCAGCGTTGAAGATACCGGGACAGAAGAGATGGCCCAGTACTTC,CSVEDTGTEEMAQYF
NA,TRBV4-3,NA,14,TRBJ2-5,TGCGCCAGCAGCCAAGATAGGGGGTCGGAGACCCAGTACTTC,CASSQDRGSETQYF
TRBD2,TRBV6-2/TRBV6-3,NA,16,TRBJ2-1,TGTGCCAGCAGTCCCTCCGGGACTAGCGGGGGTACTAAGCAGTTCTTC,CASSPSGTSGGTKQFF
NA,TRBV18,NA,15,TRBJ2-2,TGTGCCAGCTCCAAAACGGCGGCGGACACCGGGGAGCTGTTTTTT,CASSKTAADTGELFF
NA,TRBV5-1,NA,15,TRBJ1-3,TGCGCCAGCAGCTTGGAAGGGGCGCTAGGAAACACCATATATTTT,CASSLEGALGNTIYF
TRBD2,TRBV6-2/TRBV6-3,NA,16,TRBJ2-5,TGTGCCAGCAGTTACCTTAGCGGGGGAGGTAAAGAGACCCAGTACTTC,CASSYLSGGGKETQYF
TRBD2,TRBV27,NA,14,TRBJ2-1,TGTGCCAGCAAAGTGGAAGCGGGAAACAATGAGCAGTTCTTC,CASKVEAGNNEQFF
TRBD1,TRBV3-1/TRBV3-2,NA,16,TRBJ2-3,TGTGCCAGCAGCCAAGTTAAGGGACAGAGGAGGGATACGCAGTATTTT,CASSQVKGQRRDTQYF
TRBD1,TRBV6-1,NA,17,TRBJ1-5,TGTGCCAGCAGTGAAGCGACCGGGACAGTTAGCAATCAGCCCCAGCATTTT,CASSEATGTVSNQPQHF
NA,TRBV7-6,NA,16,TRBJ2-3,TGTGCCAGCAGCTTAGAACCAGGGATAAGCACAGATACGCAGTATTTT,CASSLEPGISTDTQYF
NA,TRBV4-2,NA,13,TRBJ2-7,TGTGCCAGCAGCCAAGATCCCGTCCACGAGCAGTACTTC,CASSQDPVHEQYF
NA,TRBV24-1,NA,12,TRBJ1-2,TGTGCCACCAGTGTGCCCGGGGAAGGCTACACCTTC,CATSVPGEGYTF
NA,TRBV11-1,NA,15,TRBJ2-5,TGTGCCAGCAGCCCGAGAGGGAGGAGCCAAGAGACCCAGTACTTC,CASSPRGRSQETQYF
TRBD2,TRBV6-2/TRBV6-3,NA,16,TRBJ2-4,TGTGCCAGCAGTCAAATAGCGGGGGGGGCCAAAAACATTCAGTACTTC,CASSQIAGGAKNIQYF
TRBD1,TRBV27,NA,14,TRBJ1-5,TGTGCCAGCAGTTTATCGAGACAGGGACAGCCCCAGCATTTT,CASSLSRQGQPQHF
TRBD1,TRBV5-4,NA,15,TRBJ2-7,TGTGCCAGCAGCTTTGGGGGACAGGCCCCCTACGAGCAGTACTTC,CASSFGGQAPYEQYF